A selection of T cell receptor beta chains follows, all from one sample in a study of blood T cell repertoires in COVID-19. TCRdb's copy holds only in-frame clones and misses some; the assay was immunoSEQ multiplex PCR. The table records fewer than 500,000 clones, roughly nine tenths of them present only once. Sample: PBMCs or T cells enriched from blood (not recorded which). The receptors originated from a woman younger than 35 who had recovered from COVID-19. The conserved cysteine and the conserved F or W are not part of the CDR3 here.

V,length,J,CDR3
TRBV14,13,TRBJ1-5,ASSQVGDSNQPQH
TRBV27,11,TRBJ1-6,ASSLGQYSPLH
TRBV10-3,13,TRBJ2-3,AISLAGATSDTQY
TRBV7-2,14,TRBJ2-3,ASSLEVRGFADTQY
TRBV5-1,14,TRBJ1-6,ASSFMGQGGNSPLH
TRBV11-2,14,TRBJ2-1,ASRPLAGSSYNEQF
TRBV6-5,13,TRBJ1-6,ASSYSAGINSPLH
TRBV7-9,11,TRBJ2-7,ASSPIRGYEQY
TRBV10-1,12,TRBJ2-7,ASSDSRTGDEQY
TRBV28,17,TRBJ2-1,ASSSSGGVFSYTDNEQF
TRBV7-9,16,TRBJ1-3,ASSLGFTGTFSGNTIY
TRBV5-1,12,TRBJ1-5,ASSLQGQGQPQH
TRBV5-4,12,TRBJ2-7,ASSLQTSSYEQY
TRBV27,12,TRBJ1-6,ASSFRRENSPLH
TRBV9,14,TRBJ1-1,ASSPTGDLVNTEAF
TRBV29-1,11,TRBJ2-5,SVAEGPGETQY
TRBV28,12,TRBJ2-7,ASNPNPPSYEQY
TRBV30,12,TRBJ2-7,AWSAGGNSYEQY
TRBV2,13,TRBJ1-6,ASSGGTVRNSPLH
TRBV5-1,11,TRBJ1-1,ASRTQGNTEAF
TRBV6-5,13,TRBJ1-1,ASTLGPAGDTEAF
TRBV19,13,TRBJ1-2,ASKWTPAGNYGYT
TRBV15,15,TRBJ1-6,ATSRGRGGVKESPLH
TRBV6-2/TRBV6-3,14,TRBJ1-5,ASSPLRGQKNQPQH
TRBV23-1,14,TRBJ2-2,ASRHTGFYVGGELF
TRBV25-1,10,TRBJ1-1,ASSALNTEAF
TRBV5-1,13,TRBJ2-7,ASSLAGGEPYEQY
TRBV3-1/TRBV3-2,16,TRBJ2-2,ASSQLGRLVWSAGELF
TRBV6-5,11,TRBJ1-2,ASSFTRDRENT
TRBV20-1,12,TRBJ2-3,SASPWTGADTQY
TRBV6-5,11,TRBJ1-1,ASTTNKKTEAF
TRBV2,13,TRBJ2-5,ASSGSGGLGETQY
TRBV7-2,12,TRBJ1-1,ASSSGEGVTEAF
TRBV5-1,13,TRBJ1-1,ASSLGAGASTEAF
TRBV28,15,TRBJ1-5,ASRSPSRGAAGQPQH
TRBV28,13,TRBJ2-6,ASSLSGSGANVLT
TRBV25-1,14,TRBJ2-7,ASSALSGKQGYEQY
TRBV19,13,TRBJ2-7,ASSPSGFSSYEQY
TRBV5-5,12,TRBJ2-3,ARPPRTYTDTQY
TRBV6-6,14,TRBJ2-7,ATTGASGGFSYEQY
TRBV5-1,13,TRBJ2-1,ASSLSLAGQNEQF
TRBV25-1,11,TRBJ1-2,ASSELMGEGYT
TRBV5-1,12,TRBJ1-2,ASAPGPTFYGYT
TRBV21-1,16,TRBJ2-5,ASSSWATLLAAQETQY
TRBV5-1,14,TRBJ2-3,ASSSRPGTGADTQY
TRBV4-2,14,TRBJ1-1,ASSQLMLSQNTEAF
TRBV27,13,TRBJ1-4,ASSWRGLENEKLF
TRBV30,9,TRBJ1-1,AWRGAAEAF
TRBV30,12,TRBJ2-1,AWNNRGVYNEQF
TRBV10-3,13,TRBJ2-1,AIRGGVSSYNEQF
TRBV5-6,11,TRBJ1-1,ASSPLSNTEAF
TRBV29-1,11,TRBJ2-3,SAGDSPGDTQY
TRBV6-5,11,TRBJ2-7,ASSRPGTYEQY